Shown below are 22 T cell receptor beta chains from a single sample sequenced in a study of shared clonotypes between healthy human individuals. TCRdb's copy holds only in-frame clones and misses some; the assay was immunoSEQ multiplex PCR. In the table there are about 1,900,000 clones, over 85% of which are singletons. Naive-designated CD8 cells lacked CD45RO, were positively enriched for CCR7, and omitted terminally differentiated effector memory CD45RA+ cells. Sequencing was done on a sample of naive CD8+ T cells sorted from blood. The source of these receptors is a man younger than 35 in good health.

The chain has TRBV4-3 and TRBJ1-2; D is uncertain. This CDR3 has 14 amino acids. V was shortened by 0 bases and J by 8 bases, with 13 bases between the two germline ends. In germline, CDR1 is LGHNA, CDR2 YSLEER. CDR3 sequence: CASSQDWSLTGYTF. CDR3 nucleotide sequence: TGCGCCAGCAGCCAAGATTGGAGCTTGACAGGCTACACCTTC.

The rearrangement joins TRBV5-1 to TRBJ2-7; 9 bases match TRBD1. This CDR3 comprises 15 residues. The germline V gene encodes CDR1 SGHRS and CDR2 YFSETQ. V lost 4 bases and J lost 2; bases outside the gene matches: 7. CDR3 amino acids: CASSVPGQGTYEQYF. As DNA, the CDR3 is TGCGCCAGCAGCGTACCGGGACAGGGAACCTACGAGCAGTACTTC.

The chain uses TRBV5-6 and TRBJ2-1; D is uncertain. CDR3 length equals 18 residues. Germline values: CDR1 SGHDT, CDR2 YYEEEE. Trimming left V 1 base short and J 3 bases short, with 20 bases between. The CDR3 nucleotides are TGTGCCAGCAGCTTGCAGGACCGCTTCCAAGCAGGCTACAATGAGCAGTTCTTC. Translated, it gives CASSLQDRFQAGYNEQFF.

The chain has TRBV27 and TRBJ1-1; no definite D call. This CDR3 region has 11 residues. Germline V gene lookup returns CDR1 MNHEY and CDR2 SMNVEV (reference sequence). Trimming shortened V by 8 bases and J by 4 bases, and 8 bases separated the two germline ends. The CDR3 sequence is CASGFGTEAFF. In DNA, the CDR3 is TGTGCCAGCGGGTTTGGCACTGAAGCTTTCTTT.

As to this clone: Other DNA sequences within the sample encode an identical CDR3. The chain carries TRBV15 and TRBJ2-3, with D possibly matching TRBD2 (5 bases). Germline CDR1 LNHNV, CDR2 YYDKDF (reference sequence). The CDR3 contains 15 residues. Trimming took off 0 bases at V and 5 bases at J, with 12 bases between the two ends. CDR3 bases: TGTGCCACCAGCAGAGAGGGTGGAGGTGGAGATACGCAGTATTTT. It yields the protein CATSREGGGGDTQYF.

This chain connects TRBV7-9 to TRBJ1-2; D might be TRBD1 (5 bases). CDR3 length equals 16 residues. V gave up 4 bases and J gave up 5 bases, with 20 bases separating them. The germline V gene has CDR1 SEHNR and CDR2 FQNEAQ (reference sequence). The CDR3 region has the DNA TGTGCCAGCAGCTCCTTCCCCGGGACGGTGATATATGGCTACACCTTC. Its protein product is CASSSFPGTVIYGYTF.

J is TRBJ1-5 and V is TRBV6-1; 7 bases line up with TRBD1. Germline CDR1 and CDR2: MNHNS and SASEGT. V lost 6 bases, J lost 2 bases, and 7 bases stayed unmatched. This CDR3 has 15 amino acids. The DNA of the CDR3 is TGTGCCAGCAGCGCAGGGGGAGGACGCAATCAGCCCCAGCATTTT. Protein: CASSAGGGRNQPQHF.

The V and J genes are TRBV29-1 and TRBJ2-3, with 12 bases matching TRBD1. The CDR3 runs to 14 residues. Trimming took 6 bases from V and 4 from J; bases not matched to a gene: 5. The V gene's germline CDR1 is SQVTM and CDR2 ANQGSEA. The CDR3 region has the DNA TGCAGCGTGGAGGGGGACAGGGGGCCAGATACGCAGTATTTT. As protein: CSVEGDRGPDTQYF.

The chain recombines TRBV4-1 with TRBJ2-7; D is ambiguous. CDR1 MGHRA and CDR2 YSYEKL come from the germline V gene. The V end lost 0 bases, the J end lost 3 bases, and 18 bases lay between the germline ends. CDR3 length equals 17 residues. The CDR3 sequence is CASSQDLWTEFYYEQYF. As DNA, the CDR3 is TGCGCCAGCAGCCAAGATCTGTGGACGGAGTTTTACTACGAGCAGTACTTC.

The chain couples TRBV7-8 to TRBJ1-6; weak D call: TRBD1 (6 bases). In germline, CDR1 is SGHVS, CDR2 FQNEAQ. CDR3 length equals 16 residues. V lost 1 base to trimming and J lost 4 bases, with 11 bases between them. The CDR3 DNA follows: TGTGCCAGCAGCTTAGGGGCAGGGGCTTATAATTCACCCCTCCACTTT. Residues: CASSLGAGAYNSPLHF. The full variable domain, in which reference TRBV7-8 and TRBJ1-6 provide the parts outside the CDR3, is GAGVSQSPRYKVAKRGQDVALRCDPISGHVSLFWYQQALGQGPEFLTYFQNEAQLDKSGLPSDRFFAERPEGSVSTLKIQRTQQEDSAVYLCASSLGAGAYNSPLHFGNGTRLTVT.

In regard to this clone: Distinct nucleotide sequences in the sample also encode this CDR3. The rearrangement links TRBV6-5 to TRBJ2-2; no firm D call. Trimming cost V 3 bases and J 6 bases, with 5 bases left between them. The CDR3 covers 12 residues. The germline V gene has CDR1 MNHEY and CDR2 SVGAGI. CDR3 region: CASSYVPGELFF. CDR3 coding DNA: TGTGCCAGCAGTTATGTTCCCGGGGAGCTGTTTTTT.

CDR3 DNA: TGTGCCAGCAGCTTGGTAGTAAGACTAGCGCCCTACGAGCAGTACTTC. This translates into CASSLVVRLAPYEQYF. The chain couples TRBV5-5 to TRBJ2-7; TRBD2 matches 8 bases. Germline trimming cut 0 bases from V and 2 bases from J; bases unmatched to any gene: 7. There are 16 residues in the CDR3. Germline CDR1 and CDR2: SGHKS and YYEKEE (reference sequence). Using reference TRBV5-5 and TRBJ2-7 for the parts outside the CDR3, the full variable domain is DAGVTQSPTHLIKTRGQQVTLRCSPISGHKSVSWYQQVLGQGPQFIFQYYEKEERGRGNFPDRFSARQFPNYSSELNVNALLLGDSALYLCASSLVVRLAPYEQYFGPGTRLTVT.

With respect to this clone: Other DNA sequences in the same sample also yield this CDR3. The chain is built from TRBV11-1 and TRBJ2-7; D is perhaps TRBD1 (5 bases). The CDR3 length is 14 residues. CDR1 SGHAT and CDR2 FQDESV come from the germline V gene (reference sequence). Trimming cost V 2 bases and J 0 bases, with 8 bases left between them. As DNA, the CDR3 is TGTGCCAGCAGCTTACAGGGTTCCTCCTACGAGCAGTACTTC. Its protein is CASSLQGSSYEQYF. Full variable domain (missing parts from reference TRBV11-1 and TRBJ2-7): EAEVAQSPRYKITEKSQAVAFWCDPISGHATLYWYRQILGQGPELLVQFQDESVVDDSQLPKDRFSAERLKGVDSTLKIQPAELGDSAMYLCASSLQGSSYEQYFGPGTRLTVT.

This chain uses TRBV30 with TRBJ2-5; no definite D call. CDR3 size: 14 residues. Trimming left V 0 bases short and J 0 bases short, with 8 bases between. Germline V gene lookup returns CDR1 GTSNPN and CDR2 SVGIG (reference sequence). The CDR3 nucleotides are TGTGCCTGGAGTGTACGTAGCTACCAAGAGACCCAGTACTTC. Protein product: CAWSVRSYQETQYF.

A remark on this clone: The same CDR3 can be traced to other DNA sequences in this sample. The chain employs TRBV6-5 and TRBJ2-7, with 11 positions matching TRBD2. The germline gives CDR1 MNHEY, CDR2 SVGAGI. CDR3 length: 15 amino acids. The junction had 3 bases not matched to a gene; V was cut back by 4 bases and J by 1 base. Here the CDR3 reads CASSSLAGGSYEQYF. DNA for the CDR3: TGTGCCAGCAGTTCCCTAGCGGGAGGTTCCTACGAGCAGTACTTC.

This chain joins TRBV4-2 and TRBJ1-4; a weak D match, TRBD1 (5 bases). The germline V and J ends were trimmed by 0 bases and 7 bases, with 12 bases remaining between them. Germline CDR1 reads LGHNA; CDR2 reads YNFKEQ. The CDR3 sequence is 15 residues long. CDR3 DNA sequence: TGTGCCAGCAGCCAAGAGGGGGAGGGCTTTGAAAAACTGTTTTTT. Encoded protein: CASSQEGEGFEKLFF.

Here the CDR3 reads CASSLSSPKETQYF. The CDR3 DNA is TGTGCCAGCAGTTTAAGCAGCCCAAAAGAGACCCAGTACTTC. The chain couples TRBV27 to TRBJ2-5; no firm D call. From germline, CDR1 is MNHEY and CDR2 SMNVEV (reference sequence). The CDR3 runs 14 residues. Trimming took 2 bases from V and 3 from J, leaving 10 bases between them.

As concerns this clone: Other DNA sequences of this sample code for an identical CDR3. This chain links TRBV7-9 with TRBJ2-7; no firm D call. Germline V gene lookup returns CDR1 SEHNR and CDR2 FQNEAQ (reference sequence). The CDR3 has 13 amino acids. V was trimmed by 0 bases and J by 3 bases, leaving 6 bases between them. The CDR3 bases are TGTGCCAGCAGCTTAGCAGGTTACTACGAGCAGTACTTC. This codes for CASSLAGYYEQYF.

The chain has TRBV5-1 and TRBJ1-1, with 8 nucleotides matching TRBD1. The CDR3 has 15 amino acids. The V gene's germline CDR1 is SGHRS and CDR2 YFSETQ. V trimming: 4 bases; J trimming: 3 bases; junction bases outside the gene matches: 8. This CDR3 reads CASSLSGQGYTEAFF. As DNA, the CDR3 is TGCGCCAGCAGCCTATCCGGACAGGGTTACACTGAAGCTTTCTTT.

Comments on this clone: The same CDR3 is also encoded by other DNA sequences in this sample. This chain links TRBV18 with TRBJ2-7, with 8 bases lining up with TRBD1. The CDR3 has 13 residues. J gave up 3 bases and V 3 bases, and 1 base lay outside the gene matches. Per the germline V gene, CDR1 is KGHSH and CDR2 is LQKENI. The DNA of the CDR3 is TGTGCCAGCTCACCCGGGACAGGCTACGAGCAGTACTTC. It yields the protein CASSPGTGYEQYF.

The rearrangement links TRBV30 to TRBJ2-2; D uncertain. Germline-derived CDR1 and CDR2 are GTSNPN and SVGIG (reference sequence). Trimming cost V 0 bases and J 8 bases, with 7 bases left between them. CDR3 length equals 12 residues. In DNA form, the CDR3 reads TGTGCCTGGAGTGTATTTGGTGGGGAGCTGTTTTTT. It codes for CAWSVFGGELFF. Supplemented by reference TRBV30 and TRBJ2-2, the full variable domain reads SQTIHQWPATLVQPVGSPLSLECTVEGTSNPNLYWYRQAAGRGLQLLFYSVGIGQISSEVPQNLSASRPQDRQFILSSKKLLLSDSGFYLCAWSVFGGELFFGEGSRLTVL.

This chain uses TRBV2 with TRBJ2-7; 10 bases align to TRBD2. The CDR3 runs to 17 residues. Germline CDR1 is SNHLY and CDR2 is FYNNEI. Losses at the gene ends were 5 bases for V and 0 bases for J; bases not matched to a gene: 10. The DNA for the CDR3 is TGTGCCAGCAGTTTTGGACTAGCGGTTCTGAGCTCCTACGAGCAGTACTTC. It encodes CASSFGLAVLSSYEQYF. Supplemented by reference TRBV2 and TRBJ2-7, the full variable domain reads EPEVTQTPSHQVTQMGQEVILRCVPISNHLYFYWYRQILGQKVEFLVSFYNNEISEKSEIFDDQFSVERPDGSNFTLKIRSTKLEDSAMYFCASSFGLAVLSSYEQYFGPGTRLTVT.